This T cell receptor (beta chain) stems from a study of vaccination and CD4 T cells after COVID-19 (dated by TCRdb to the early 2020s). With regard to the full study: The convalescent cohort included six males and four females, with two Hispanic individuals, seven Caucasians, two Asians and one multiracial person. Post-vaccine blood samples were obtained a median of approximately 70 days after the second vaccine dose, with a range of about 12 to 241 days. Memory CD4+ T cell crossreactivity between SARS-CoV-2 and common cold coronavirus spike proteins was assessed at the TCR clonotype level in an earlier paper using these donors. Control cultures used a CEFX viral epitope pool as positive control, an HIV-1 Nef peptide pool as negative control, or no peptide. Post-COVID blood samples from convalescent patients were collected a median of about 100 days after diagnosis, with a range of roughly 30 to 170 days. For stimulating the cultures, overlapping spike peptide pools were used, derived from SARS-CoV-2 as well as from the common cold coronaviruses HCoV-NL63, HCoV-OC43 and HCoV-229E. Each participant got two doses of either the Pfizer-BioNTech BNT162b2 vaccine (n=8) or the Moderna mRNA-1273 vaccine (n=2). In over 8 COVID-19 convalescent patients and a handful of infection-naive healthy vaccine recipients, researchers compared the spike-specific CD4+ TCR repertoire from before mRNA vaccination with the repertoire from after. Broad study findings and their caveats: An increase in the median number of SARS-CoV-2-reactive clonotypes from more than 20 after infection to roughly 36 after vaccination was observed, but the change was not found to be significant. Of the vaccine-specific clones found in convalescent patients, nearly all (304 of 307) were mono-reactive for SARS-CoV-2 spike instead of being cross-reactive with common cold coronaviruses. Relatively few convalescent patients were included in the study, and early timepoints after natural infection were not analyzed. Among the post-vaccine SARS-CoV-2-reactive clones in convalescent patients, a median around 90% showed up only after vaccination, which suggests vaccine-specific priming.

As concerns this clonotype: The specificity of this receptor is unknown. The input lacks base qualities; no much larger clone sits a single base away.

Receptor amplification or capture employed PCR. DNA from cultured CD4+ T cells was subjected to TCR sequencing with the Oncomine TCR Beta short-read assay at the Johns Hopkins FTIC core. The QIAamp micro DNA kit was used to extract genomic DNA from the cultured CD4+ T cells. Oncomine TCR Beta libraries made from cultured CD4+ T cells were pooled using unique dual indexes and sequenced on an Illumina iSeq 100. Per the original workflow: Non-productive sequences were removed, and CDR3s not starting with C, not ending with F or W, or shorter than 7 amino acids were discarded. The MANAFEST web application identified antigen-specific clonotypes by comparing peptide-stimulated wells against reference wells and other culture wells. For a clone to be called positive, the clone needed an FDR below 0.05, an odds ratio above 5, and a productive frequency above 0.1% in at least two of three replicate wells. Clonotypes that were significantly expanded in both SARS-CoV-2 spike wells and at least one common cold coronavirus spike condition were defined as cross-reactive. Levenshtein distances (stringdist) and unrooted phylogenetic trees (ape) in R version 3.6.1 were used to assess CDR3 homology. TCRdb took the public reads, trimmed them with fastp at Q25, ran MiXCR for clone calling and kept in-frame beta chains. Each record represents a unique CDR3 protein, reported with the most common genes and DNA among its rows. These V and J calls originate from TCRdb's pipeline instead of the authors' own analysis. The table for this sample lists more than 4,500 distinct CDR3 sequences; 25% to 30% of them were counted only once. The ten largest clones add up to less than 20% of the sample.

What this sample's treatment or condition label stands for: approximately nine-day PBMC culture with coronavirus spike peptide pools or control peptides (ViraFEST assay). CD4+ T cells from unexposed donors were collected before the COVID-19 pandemic (2011-2018). To expand antigen-specific T cells with peptide pools and then pick out the expanded clonotypes through TCR sequencing, the study relied on the ViraFEST assay. Each well held some 2 million PBMCs cultured in IMDM containing roughly 5% human AB serum and 9 to 10 IU/ml IL-2, with approximately 9.2 ug/ml peptide pools added. On days 3 and 7, half of the culture medium was replaced with fresh IL-2-containing medium. After 10 days of culture, CD4+ T cells were isolated by negative selection with the EasySep CD4+ T cell isolation kit. As cell numbers permitted, CD4+ T cells from unexposed donors were tested for reactivity to SARS-CoV-2 S and N and to four common cold coronavirus spike pools. Ficoll-Paque Plus gradient centrifugation was used to isolate PBMCs from whole blood, and the isolated PBMCs were then either used fresh or cryopreserved at -140C. In general, triplicate wells were set up for every culture condition. Leukapheresis product for the unexposed donors was bought commercially.

V is trimmed back by 2 bases and J by 4 bases, and the junction contains 5 bases that no gene match accounts for. CDR1 and CDR2 were assigned from the germline V gene as LGHNA and YNFKEQ. The CDR3 holds 15 amino acids from the cysteine to the phenylalanine. The CDR3 DNA has 45 bases and is translated from base 1. The sequence was obtained from a human donor in good health. Here the chain combines TRBV4-2 and TRBJ2-7; 10 nucleotides in the junction match TRBD1. The specimen sequenced was CD4+ T cells from blood, cultured in vitro. CDR3 loop: CASSQTEGQGYEQYF. The sequenced DNA is TGTGCCAGCAGCCAAACCGAGGGACAGGGGTACGAGCAGTACTTC.